Listed below are T cell receptor beta chains from one sample, sequenced in a study of PD-L1 blockade in urothelial cancer. Profiled with immunoSEQ multiplex PCR; TCRdb holds only in-frame clones, not every one. The sample shows about 17,000 clones, about nine tenths of them seen only once. Sequences were derived from PBMCs, sampled around atezolizumab (anti-PD-L1) treatment. The receptor set was obtained from a man aged 50 to 59 with urothelial cancer. CDR3s include the opening cysteine and the closing phenylalanine or tryptophan. D genes are given only for firm matches. Only part of the rows carry a size: once, few, many, or a class if the clone is expanded.

d_call,clone_size,v_call,j_call,cdr3_length,cdr3_nt,cdr3_aa
.,.,TRBV5-4,TRBJ1-1,16,TGTGCCAGCAGCTTGGTTGGGGTCAGGGGTTACACTGAAGCTTTCTTT,CASSLVGVRGYTEAFF
.,.,TRBV11-2,TRBJ2-4,13,TGTGCCAGCAGCTTAGGGTCTACAAACATTCAGTACTTC,CASSLGSTNIQYF
.,.,TRBV5-5,TRBJ2-3,14,TGTGCCAGCAGCTTGTCGTGGGGCGGCGATACGCAGTATTTT,CASSLSWGGDTQYF
.,.,TRBV29-1,TRBJ1-5,13,TGCAGCGTTGCGGGGAAGAGCAATCAGCCCCAGCATTTT,CSVAGKSNQPQHF
TRBD2,.,TRBV7-9,TRBJ2-1,17,TGTGCCAGCAGCCGATCTACCGGGACTAGCCCCTACAATGAGCAGTTCTTC,CASSRSTGTSPYNEQFF
TRBD2,.,TRBV10-2,TRBJ2-3,20,TGCGCCAGCAGACAAATATTTCGGACTAGCGGGATCCAGGGAACAGATACGCAGTATTTT,CASRQIFRTSGIQGTDTQYF
.,.,TRBV9,TRBJ2-3,15,TGTGCCAGCAGCCTCAGCGGAACTAGCACAGATACGCAGTATTTT,CASSLSGTSTDTQYF
TRBD1,.,TRBV4-1,TRBJ1-4,15,TGCGCCAGCAGCCAAGACCGACAGGGTTTTGAAAAACTGTTTTTT,CASSQDRQGFEKLFF
TRBD2,.,TRBV9,TRBJ2-7,16,TGTGCCAGCAGCGAGCCCTTGAGCGGGGTAGGCCACGAGCAGTACTTC,CASSEPLSGVGHEQYF
.,few,TRBV4-1,TRBJ2-1,15,TGCGCCAGCAGCCAAGGGCAGGGGACCTACAATGAGCAGTTCTTC,CASSQGQGTYNEQFF
TRBD1,.,TRBV9,TRBJ2-3,16,TGTGCCAGCAGCGTAACTGAGAGGGGGCAGGAAGATACGCAGTATTTT,CASSVTERGQEDTQYF
.,.,TRBV2,TRBJ1-5,13,TGTGCCAGCACCGACAGGAATGATCAGCCCCAGCATTTT,CASTDRNDQPQHF
TRBD1,.,TRBV27,TRBJ1-5,18,TGTGCCAGCAGTTTAGCCGGACAGGGTGGCAATAGCAATCAGCCCCAGCATTTT,CASSLAGQGGNSNQPQHF
TRBD1,.,TRBV6-4,TRBJ2-4,15,TGTGCCAGCAGTGAAAGTGAACAGGGGGCAAACATTCAGTACTTC,CASSESEQGANIQYF
TRBD1,.,TRBV9,TRBJ2-7,17,TGTGCCAGCAGCGTAGTCTCCTGGGACAGGCACTCCTACGAGCAGTACTTC,CASSVVSWDRHSYEQYF
.,few,TRBV18,TRBJ1-5,14,TGTGCCAGCTCATCAGACACTAGCAATCAGCCCCAGCATTTT,CASSSDTSNQPQHF
.,.,TRBV11-2,TRBJ2-3,17,TGTGCCAGCAGCTTAGCCCTACTAGCCTCTAGCACAGATACGCAGTATTTT,CASSLALLASSTDTQYF
.,.,TRBV7-2,TRBJ2-7,14,TGTGCCAGCAGCCGAAGCCTGGGCTCGGGGGAGCAGTACTTC,CASSRSLGSGEQYF
TRBD2,.,TRBV5-5,TRBJ2-5,15,TGTGCCAGCAGCTTTCTAGCGGGGGGTCAAGAGACCCAGTACTTC,CASSFLAGGQETQYF
.,.,TRBV7-9,TRBJ2-7,16,TGTGCCAGCAGAGAGGCGGGGACAGTTAATTCCTACGAGCAGTACTTC,CASREAGTVNSYEQYF
TRBD2,.,TRBV10-3,TRBJ2-1,16,TGTGCCATCAGTAACGTGGGACTAGCGGGGGGGGATGAGCAGTTCTTC,CAISNVGLAGGDEQFF
TRBD2,.,TRBV10-1,TRBJ2-1,16,TGCGCCAGCAGTGAGTCGACTAGCGGGAGCCACAATGAGCAGTTCTTC,CASSESTSGSHNEQFF
.,.,TRBV6-5,TRBJ2-5,15,TGTGCCAGCAGTTACTCGCGGCAGGGTGTGGAGACCCAGTACTTC,CASSYSRQGVETQYF
TRBD2,few,TRBV5-1,TRBJ2-7,15,TGCGCCAGCAGCTTGGCCATATCGGGACTAGGGGAGCAGTACTTC,CASSLAISGLGEQYF
.,.,TRBV5-6,TRBJ1-5,13,TGTGCCAGCACTCGGGGGGGCAATCAGCCCCAGCATTTT,CASTRGGNQPQHF
.,.,TRBV4-1,TRBJ1-3,16,TGCGCCAGCAGCCAAGATTTTATAGGGGCTGGAAACACCATATATTTT,CASSQDFIGAGNTIYF
TRBD2,once,TRBV5-1,TRBJ2-1,16,TGCGCCAGCAGCCCGGCGGCTAGCGGGACTTACAATGAGCAGTTCTTC,CASSPAASGTYNEQFF
.,.,TRBV28,TRBJ1-1,14,TGTGCCAGCAGTTTGGGCCGTCTGAACACTGAAGCTTTCTTT,CASSLGRLNTEAFF
.,once,TRBV10-3,TRBJ2-1,13,TGTGCCATAAAGGAGGGCGGGAACGGTGAGCAGTTCTTC,CAIKEGGNGEQFF
.,.,TRBV11-2,TRBJ1-2,12,TGTGCCAGCAGCTTAGATCGGAGTGGCTACACCTTC,CASSLDRSGYTF
.,.,TRBV7-7,TRBJ2-7,13,TGTGCTAGCAGCCCGGGACAAAACTACGAGCAGTACTTC,CASSPGQNYEQYF
.,few,TRBV28,TRBJ1-5,15,TGTGCCAGCAGTTTACCAGGCGATAGCAATCAGCCCCAGCATTTT,CASSLPGDSNQPQHF
TRBD2,few,TRBV25-1,TRBJ2-1,17,TGTGCCAGCAGTGAAGAGGGGACGCGGGGGGGCTACAATGAGCAGTTCTTC,CASSEEGTRGGYNEQFF
.,.,TRBV10-1,TRBJ1-5,13,TGCGCCAGCACGGACAGCCGCAATCAGCCCCAGCATTTT,CASTDSRNQPQHF
TRBD1,.,TRBV5-8,TRBJ2-4,14,TGTGCCAGCAGCCTCGGACAGGGAAAAAACATTCAGTACTTC,CASSLGQGKNIQYF
.,.,TRBV7-2,TRBJ2-1,16,TGTGCCAGCACCCCGACACGAGTAGTATTTAACAATGAGCAGTTCTTC,CASTPTRVVFNNEQFF
.,.,TRBV19,TRBJ2-1,17,TGTGCCAGTAGTACCCCCGGGCGGGCCAACTCCTACAATGAGCAGTTCTTC,CASSTPGRANSYNEQFF
TRBD2,.,TRBV2,TRBJ2-1,15,TGTGCCAGCAGTGAGTGGCGGGGGGAATACAATGAGCAGTTCTTC,CASSEWRGEYNEQFF
TRBD2,.,TRBV6-1,TRBJ2-1,15,TGTGCCAGCAGTGAAGTTAGCGGGGGGTACAATGAGCAGTTCTTC,CASSEVSGGYNEQFF
.,.,TRBV21-1,TRBJ2-3,18,TGTGCCAGCAGCATCCCCGGAGACCGGGACAGGAGCACAGATACGCAGTATTTT,CASSIPGDRDRSTDTQYF
TRBD1,.,TRBV6-1,TRBJ1-2,15,TGTGCCAGCAGTGAATGGGACAGGGGGCCTCGTGGCTACACCTTC,CASSEWDRGPRGYTF
TRBD1,.,TRBV7-7,TRBJ2-2,15,TGTGCTAGCAGCTGGGACAGGGCGAACACCGGGGAGCTGTTTTTT,CASSWDRANTGELFF
.,.,TRBV6-6,TRBJ2-2,10,TGTGCCAGCAGCTTCGGGGAGCTGTTTTTT,CASSFGELFF
TRBD1,.,TRBV5-4,TRBJ2-3,14,TGTGCCAGCAGCCCAGGACAGGGAGCAGATACGCAGTATTTT,CASSPGQGADTQYF
.,.,TRBV19,TRBJ1-2,16,TGTGCCAGTAGTATTAGACAGAACGCTGTTAACTATGGCTACACCTTC,CASSIRQNAVNYGYTF
TRBD1,.,TRBV20-1,TRBJ2-7,11,TGCAGTGCCGGGACAGCCTACGAGCAGTACTTC,CSAGTAYEQYF